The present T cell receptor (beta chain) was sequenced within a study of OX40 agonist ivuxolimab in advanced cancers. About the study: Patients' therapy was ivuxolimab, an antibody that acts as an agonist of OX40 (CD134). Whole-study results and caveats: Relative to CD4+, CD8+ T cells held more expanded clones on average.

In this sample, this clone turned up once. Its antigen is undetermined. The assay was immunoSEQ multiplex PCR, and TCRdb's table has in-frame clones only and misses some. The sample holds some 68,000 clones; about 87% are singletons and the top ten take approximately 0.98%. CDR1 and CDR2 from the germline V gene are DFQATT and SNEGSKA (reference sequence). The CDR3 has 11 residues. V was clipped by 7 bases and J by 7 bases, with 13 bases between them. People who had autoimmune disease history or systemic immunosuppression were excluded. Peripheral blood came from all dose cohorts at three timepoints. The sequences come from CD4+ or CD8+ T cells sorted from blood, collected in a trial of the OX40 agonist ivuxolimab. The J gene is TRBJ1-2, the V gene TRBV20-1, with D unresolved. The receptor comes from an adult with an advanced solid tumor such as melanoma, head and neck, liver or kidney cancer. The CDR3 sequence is CSVRGGAGYTF. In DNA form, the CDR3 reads TGCAGTGTAAGAGGTGGTGCTGGCTACACCTTC.